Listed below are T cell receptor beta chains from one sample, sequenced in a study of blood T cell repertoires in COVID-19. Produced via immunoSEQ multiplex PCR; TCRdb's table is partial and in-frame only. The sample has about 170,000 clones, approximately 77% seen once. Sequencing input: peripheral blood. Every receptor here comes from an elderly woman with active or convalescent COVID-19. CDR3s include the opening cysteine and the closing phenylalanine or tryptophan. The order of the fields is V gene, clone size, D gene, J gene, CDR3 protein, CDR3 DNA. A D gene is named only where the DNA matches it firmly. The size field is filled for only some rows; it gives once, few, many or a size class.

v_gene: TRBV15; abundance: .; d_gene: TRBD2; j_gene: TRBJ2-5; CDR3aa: CATLSGGRAWDGTQYF; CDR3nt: TGTGCCACCCTCTCCGGCGGGAGGGCCTGGGACGGGACCCAGTACTTC
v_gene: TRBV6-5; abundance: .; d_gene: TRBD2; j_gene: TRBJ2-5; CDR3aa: CASTGAGGETQYF; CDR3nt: TGTGCCAGCACCGGAGCGGGAGGAGAGACCCAGTACTTC
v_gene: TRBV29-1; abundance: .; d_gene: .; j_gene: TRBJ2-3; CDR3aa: CSVESARAVTVDTQYF; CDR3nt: TGCAGCGTTGAATCGGCCAGGGCGGTCACTGTAGATACGCAGTATTTT
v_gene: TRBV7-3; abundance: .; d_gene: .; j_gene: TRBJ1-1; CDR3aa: CASSDGGVSTEAFF; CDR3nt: TGTGCCAGCAGTGACGGGGGGGTAAGCACTGAAGCTTTCTTT
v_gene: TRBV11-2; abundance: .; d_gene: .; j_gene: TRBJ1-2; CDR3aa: CASSLVLGFEGGYTF; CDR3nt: TGTGCCAGCAGCTTAGTCTTGGGGTTTGAGGGTGGCTACACCTTC
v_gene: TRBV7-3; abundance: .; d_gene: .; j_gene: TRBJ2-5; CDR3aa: CASSRGHSETQYF; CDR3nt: TGTGCCAGCAGCCGAGGACATTCAGAGACCCAGTACTTC
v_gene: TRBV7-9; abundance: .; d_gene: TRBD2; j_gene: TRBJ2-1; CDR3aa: CASSPIAGVWGEQFF; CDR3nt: TGTGCCAGCAGCCCAATAGCGGGAGTGTGGGGTGAGCAGTTCTTC
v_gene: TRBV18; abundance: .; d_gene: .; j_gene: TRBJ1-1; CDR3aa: CASSISGPQTEAFF; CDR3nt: TGTGCCAGCTCAATCTCAGGTCCTCAAACTGAAGCTTTCTTT
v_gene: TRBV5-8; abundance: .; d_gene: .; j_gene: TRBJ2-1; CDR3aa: CASTVRVISYSVEQFF; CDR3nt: TGTGCCAGCACCGTTCGGGTGATATCGTATAGTGTGGAGCAGTTCTTC
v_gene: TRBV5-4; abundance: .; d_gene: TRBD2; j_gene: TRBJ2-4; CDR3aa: CASSLSSGKNIQYF; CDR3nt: TGTGCCAGCAGCTTAAGTAGCGGGAAAAACATTCAGTACTTC
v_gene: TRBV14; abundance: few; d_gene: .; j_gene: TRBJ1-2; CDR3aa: CASSRGWRGYTF; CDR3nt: TGTGCCAGCAGCCGCGGTTGGCGTGGCTACACCTTC
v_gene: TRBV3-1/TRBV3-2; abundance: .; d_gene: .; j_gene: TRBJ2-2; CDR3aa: CASSQGNRNTGELFF; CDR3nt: TGTGCCAGCAGCCAAGGTAACAGGAACACCGGGGAGCTGTTTTTT
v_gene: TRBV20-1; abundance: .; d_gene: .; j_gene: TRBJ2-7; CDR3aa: CSASPSSYEQYF; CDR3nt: TGCAGTGCTAGTCCGAGCTCCTACGAGCAGTACTTC
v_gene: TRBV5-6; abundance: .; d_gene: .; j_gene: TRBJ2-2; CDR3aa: CASSLGFREGELFF; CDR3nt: TGTGCCAGCAGCTTGGGTTTCAGGGAAGGGGAGCTGTTTTTT
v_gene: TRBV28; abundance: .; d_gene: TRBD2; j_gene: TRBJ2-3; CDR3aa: CASSTPAGGATDTQYF; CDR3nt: TGTGCCAGCAGTACTCCAGCGGGAGGCGCCACAGATACGCAGTATTTT
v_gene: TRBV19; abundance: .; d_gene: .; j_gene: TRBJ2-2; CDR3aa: CASSKRTVNTGELFF; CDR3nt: TGTGCCAGTAGCAAAAGGACAGTGAACACCGGGGAGCTGTTTTTT
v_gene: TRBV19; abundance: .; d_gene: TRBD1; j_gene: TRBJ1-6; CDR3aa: CASSFRQGNSPLHF; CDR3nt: TGTGCCAGTAGTTTTCGACAGGGAAATTCACCCCTCCACTTT
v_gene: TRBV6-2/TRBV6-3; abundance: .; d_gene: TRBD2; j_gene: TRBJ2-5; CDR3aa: CASSYTSGNQETQYF; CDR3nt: TGTGCCAGCAGTTATACTAGCGGAAACCAAGAGACCCAGTACTTC
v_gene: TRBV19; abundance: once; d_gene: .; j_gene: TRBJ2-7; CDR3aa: CASSIGGTSYEQYF; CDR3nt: TGTGCCAGTAGTATCGGCGGGACTTCCTACGAGCAGTACTTC
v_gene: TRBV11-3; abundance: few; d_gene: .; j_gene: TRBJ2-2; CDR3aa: CASSKGGGGNTGELFF; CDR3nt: TGTGCCAGCAGCAAAGGTGGCGGAGGGAACACCGGGGAGCTGTTTTTT
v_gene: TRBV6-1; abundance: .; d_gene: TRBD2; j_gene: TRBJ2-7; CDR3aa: CASSQAGGGSYEQYF; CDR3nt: TGTGCCAGCAGTCAAGCGGGAGGGGGCTCCTACGAGCAGTACTTC
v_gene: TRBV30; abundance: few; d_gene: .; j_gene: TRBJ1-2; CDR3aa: CAWRPKAGVKYYGYTF; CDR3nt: TGTGCCTGGAGGCCTAAGGCAGGGGTGAAATACTATGGCTACACCTTC
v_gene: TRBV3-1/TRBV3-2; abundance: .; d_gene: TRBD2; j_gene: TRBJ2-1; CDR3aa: CASSQVQTSGSFRSSYNEQFF; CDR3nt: TGTGCCAGCAGCCAAGTTCAGACTAGCGGGAGCTTTAGGAGCTCCTACAATGAGCAGTTCTTC
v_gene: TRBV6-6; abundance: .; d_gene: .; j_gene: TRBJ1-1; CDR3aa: CASSYPPTDPGTEAFF; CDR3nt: TGTGCCAGCAGTTACCCCCCGACGGACCCGGGGACTGAAGCTTTCTTT
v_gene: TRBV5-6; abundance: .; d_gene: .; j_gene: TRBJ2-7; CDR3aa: CASSLWTALISYEQYF; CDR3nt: TGTGCCAGCAGCTTGTGGACAGCCTTAATCTCCTACGAGCAGTACTTC
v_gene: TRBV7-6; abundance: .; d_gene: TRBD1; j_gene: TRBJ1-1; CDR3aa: CASSLPETGQGVGPRDTEAFF; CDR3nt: TGTGCCAGCAGCTTACCTGAAACAGGACAGGGGGTAGGGCCCCGGGACACTGAAGCTTTCTTT
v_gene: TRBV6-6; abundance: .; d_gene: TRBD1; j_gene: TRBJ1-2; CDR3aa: CASSNTGTGHGYTF; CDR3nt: TGTGCCAGCAGTAACACCGGGACAGGGCATGGCTACACCTTC
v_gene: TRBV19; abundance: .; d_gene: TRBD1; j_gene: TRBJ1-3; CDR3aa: CASRNRGLTGNTIYF; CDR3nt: TGTGCCAGTAGGAACAGGGGGCTGACTGGAAACACCATATATTTT
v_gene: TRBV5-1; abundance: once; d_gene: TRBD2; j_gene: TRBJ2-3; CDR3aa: CASSLRRAGGTTSTDTQYF; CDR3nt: TGCGCCAGCAGCTTGAGACGGGCGGGGGGCACGACTAGCACAGATACGCAGTATTTT
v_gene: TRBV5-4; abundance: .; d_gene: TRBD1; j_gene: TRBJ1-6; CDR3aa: CATQGGNNSPLHF; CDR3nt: TGTGCCACCCAGGGGGGAAATAATTCACCCCTCCACTTT
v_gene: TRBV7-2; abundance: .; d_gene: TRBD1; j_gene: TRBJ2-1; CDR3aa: CASRRTGGPSGEQFF; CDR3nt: TGTGCCAGCAGAAGGACAGGGGGGCCCTCGGGTGAGCAGTTCTTC
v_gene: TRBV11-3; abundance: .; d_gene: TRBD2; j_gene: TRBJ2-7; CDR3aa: CASSVSSGNTYEQYF; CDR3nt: TGTGCCAGCAGCGTTAGTAGCGGGAATACCTACGAGCAGTACTTC
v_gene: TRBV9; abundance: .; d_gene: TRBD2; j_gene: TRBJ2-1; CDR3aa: CASSAQGLAGGPASSYNEQFF; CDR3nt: TGTGCCAGCAGCGCACAGGGACTAGCGGGAGGTCCCGCAAGCTCCTACAATGAGCAGTTCTTC
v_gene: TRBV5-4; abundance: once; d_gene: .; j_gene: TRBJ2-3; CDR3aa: CASSFQGEDTQYF; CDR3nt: TGTGCCAGCAGCTTCCAGGGCGAGGATACGCAGTATTTT
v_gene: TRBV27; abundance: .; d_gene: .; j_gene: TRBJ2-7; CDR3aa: CASSFDRNAYEQYF; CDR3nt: TGTGCCAGCAGTTTTGACAGGAATGCCTACGAGCAGTACTTC
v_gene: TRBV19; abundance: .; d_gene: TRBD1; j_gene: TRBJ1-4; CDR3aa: CASTPRDRGPTNEKLFF; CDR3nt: TGTGCCAGTACACCCCGGGACAGGGGGCCCACTAATGAAAAACTGTTTTTT
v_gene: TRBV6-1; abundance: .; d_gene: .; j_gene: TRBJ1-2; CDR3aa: CASSENWGGTYGYTF; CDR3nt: TGTGCCAGCAGTGAAAATTGGGGAGGGACCTATGGCTACACCTTC
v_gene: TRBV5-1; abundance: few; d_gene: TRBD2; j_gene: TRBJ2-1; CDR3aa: CASSPSGSSYNEQFF; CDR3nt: TGCGCCAGCAGCCCGAGCGGGAGCTCCTACAATGAGCAGTTCTTC
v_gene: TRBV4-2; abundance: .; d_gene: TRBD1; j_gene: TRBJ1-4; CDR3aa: CASSQDVGQGNEKLFF; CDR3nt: TGTGCCAGCAGCCAAGATGTTGGACAGGGTAATGAAAAACTGTTTTTT
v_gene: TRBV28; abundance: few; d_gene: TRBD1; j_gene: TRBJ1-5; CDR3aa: CASSSGTGGAANQPQHF; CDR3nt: TGTGCCAGCAGTTCCGGGACAGGGGGCGCGGCGAATCAGCCCCAGCATTTT
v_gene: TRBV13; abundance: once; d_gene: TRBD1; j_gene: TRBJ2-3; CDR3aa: CASTVRDRGADTQYF; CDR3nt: TGTGCCAGCACCGTCAGGGACAGGGGTGCAGATACGCAGTATTTT
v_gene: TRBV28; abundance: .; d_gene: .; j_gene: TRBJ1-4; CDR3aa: CASSSSGWGNEKLFF; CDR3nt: TGTGCCAGCAGTTCCTCGGGATGGGGAAATGAAAAACTGTTTTTT
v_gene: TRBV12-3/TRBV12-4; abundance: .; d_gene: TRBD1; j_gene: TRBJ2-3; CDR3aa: CASSTRQGDTQYF; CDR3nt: TGTGCCAGCAGTACCCGACAGGGAGATACGCAGTATTTT
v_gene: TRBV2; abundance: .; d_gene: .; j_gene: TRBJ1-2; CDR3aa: CASSEYRDYGYTF; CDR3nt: TGTGCCAGCAGTGAATACAGGGATTATGGCTACACCTTC
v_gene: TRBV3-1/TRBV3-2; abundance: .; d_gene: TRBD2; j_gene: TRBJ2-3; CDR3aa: CASSLFFSGTSGRAGTDTQYF; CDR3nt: TGTGCCAGCAGCCTATTCTTCTCCGGGACTAGCGGGAGGGCAGGCACAGATACGCAGTATTTT
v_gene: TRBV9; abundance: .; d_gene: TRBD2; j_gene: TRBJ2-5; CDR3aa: CASSVLASGQETQYF; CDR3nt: TGTGCCAGCAGCGTATTGGCTAGCGGACAAGAGACCCAGTACTTC
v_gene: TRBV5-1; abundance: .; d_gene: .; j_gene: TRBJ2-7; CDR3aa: CASSLGWEKGYEQYF; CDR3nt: TGCGCCAGCAGCTTGGGGTGGGAGAAAGGGTATGAGCAGTACTTC
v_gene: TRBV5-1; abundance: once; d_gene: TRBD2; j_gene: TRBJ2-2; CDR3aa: CASSTLAGGSNTGELFF; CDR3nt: TGCGCCAGCAGCACACTAGCGGGAGGGTCGAACACCGGGGAGCTGTTTTTT
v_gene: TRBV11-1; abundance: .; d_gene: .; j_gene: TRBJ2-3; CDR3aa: CASSAGSGSTDTQYF; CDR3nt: TGTGCCAGCAGCGCTGGCAGCGGGAGCACAGATACGCAGTATTTT
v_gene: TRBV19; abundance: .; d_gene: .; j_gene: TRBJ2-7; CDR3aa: CASSMIGPSASYEQYF; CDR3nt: TGTGCCAGTAGTATGATCGGTCCTTCCGCTTCCTACGAGCAGTACTTC
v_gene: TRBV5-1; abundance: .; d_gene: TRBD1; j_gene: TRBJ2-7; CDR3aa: CASSLVQGASYEQYF; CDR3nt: TGCGCCAGCAGCTTGGTGCAGGGGGCGTCCTACGAGCAGTACTTC
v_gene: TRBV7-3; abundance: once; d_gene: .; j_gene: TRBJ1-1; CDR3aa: CASSLNAGGNTEAFF; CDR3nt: TGTGCCAGCAGCTTAAATGCGGGGGGAAACACTGAAGCTTTCTTT
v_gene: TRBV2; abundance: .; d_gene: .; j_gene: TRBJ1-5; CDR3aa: CASSDKGRYQPQHF; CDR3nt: TGTGCCAGCAGTGATAAAGGGAGGTATCAGCCCCAGCATTTT